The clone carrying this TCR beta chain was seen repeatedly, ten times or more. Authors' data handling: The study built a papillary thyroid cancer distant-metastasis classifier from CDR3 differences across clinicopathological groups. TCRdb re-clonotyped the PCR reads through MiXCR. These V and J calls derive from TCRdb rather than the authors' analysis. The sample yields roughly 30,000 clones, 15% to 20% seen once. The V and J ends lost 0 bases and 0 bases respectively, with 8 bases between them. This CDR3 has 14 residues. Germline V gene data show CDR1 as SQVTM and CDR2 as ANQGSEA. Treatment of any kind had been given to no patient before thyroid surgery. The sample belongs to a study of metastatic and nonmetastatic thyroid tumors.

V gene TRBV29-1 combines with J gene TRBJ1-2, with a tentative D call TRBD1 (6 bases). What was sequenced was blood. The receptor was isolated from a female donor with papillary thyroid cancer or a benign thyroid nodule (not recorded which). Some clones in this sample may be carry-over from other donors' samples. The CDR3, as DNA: TGCAGCGTTGAAGATCGGGACACTAACTATGGCTACACCTTC. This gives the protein CSVEDRDTNYGYTF.